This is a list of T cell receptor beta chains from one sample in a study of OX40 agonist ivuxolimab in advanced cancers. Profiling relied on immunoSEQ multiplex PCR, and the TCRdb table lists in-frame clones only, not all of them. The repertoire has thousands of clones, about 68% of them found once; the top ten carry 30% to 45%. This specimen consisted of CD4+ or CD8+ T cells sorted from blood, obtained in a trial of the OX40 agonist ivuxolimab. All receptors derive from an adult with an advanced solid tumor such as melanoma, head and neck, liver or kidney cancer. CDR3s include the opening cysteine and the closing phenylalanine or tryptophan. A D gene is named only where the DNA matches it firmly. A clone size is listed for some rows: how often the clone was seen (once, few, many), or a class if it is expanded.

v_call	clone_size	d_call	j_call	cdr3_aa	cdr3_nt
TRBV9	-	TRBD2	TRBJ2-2	CASSVVSGASGRTGELFF	TGTGCCAGCAGCGTAGTTTCGGGGGCGAGCGGGAGAACCGGGGAGCTGTTTTTT
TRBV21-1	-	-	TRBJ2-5	CASSKRKHLGETQYF	TGTGCCAGCAGCAAACGGAAACACCTTGGGGAGACCCAGTACTTC
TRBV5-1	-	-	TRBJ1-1	CASSPDVSEAFF	TGCGCCAGCAGCCCGGACGTCAGTGAAGCTTTCTTT
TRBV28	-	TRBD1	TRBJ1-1	CASSPYRDSAEAFF	TGTGCCAGCAGTCCTTACCGGGACAGTGCTGAAGCTTTCTTT
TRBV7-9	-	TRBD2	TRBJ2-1	CASSLGLAGGFAYNEQFF	TGTGCCAGCAGCTTGGGACTAGCGGGGGGATTTGCCTACAATGAGCAGTTCTTC
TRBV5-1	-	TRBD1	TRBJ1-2	CASNPGQGWDYGYTF	TGCGCCAGCAATCCGGGACAGGGGTGGGACTATGGCTACACCTTC
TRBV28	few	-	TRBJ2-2	CASTSAWDMTIGELFF	TGTGCCAGCACATCCGCCTGGGACATGACGATAGGGGAGCTGTTTTTT
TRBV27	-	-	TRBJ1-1	CASRPPFGSAGTEAFF	TGTGCCAGCAGACCCCCGTTTGGGTCGGCGGGCACTGAAGCTTTCTTT
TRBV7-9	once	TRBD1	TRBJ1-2	CASSPPPDRPLQGYTF	TGTGCCAGCAGCCCTCCCCCGGACAGGCCCCTGCAGGGCTACACCTTC
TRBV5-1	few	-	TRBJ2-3	CASSLGGVNTQYF	TGCGCCAGCAGCTTGGGTGGGGTAAATACGCAGTATTTT
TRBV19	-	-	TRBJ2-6	CASALDGVSPLQTF	TGTGCCAGTGCGCTGGACGGCGTATCCCCCCTTCAGACTTTC
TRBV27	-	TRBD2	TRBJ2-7	CASSLGSSGRAEQYF	TGTGCCAGCAGTTTAGGTTCCAGCGGGAGGGCCGAGCAGTACTTC
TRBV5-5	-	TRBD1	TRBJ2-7	CASSLITGAIYEQYF	TGTGCCAGCAGCTTGATCACAGGGGCTATCTACGAGCAGTACTTC
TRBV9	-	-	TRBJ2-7	CASSVGGDSYEQYF	TGTGCCAGCAGCGTAGGTGGCGACTCCTACGAGCAGTACTTC
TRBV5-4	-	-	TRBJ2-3	CASSLGQESTDTQYF	TGTGCCAGCAGCTTGGGACAGGAAAGCACAGATACGCAGTATTTT
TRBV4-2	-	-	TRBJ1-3	CASSPAAVGLGNTIYF	TGTGCCAGCAGCCCCGCAGCAGTGGGGCTAGGAAACACCATATATTTT
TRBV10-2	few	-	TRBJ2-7	CASSEGSSEQYF	TGCGCCAGCAGTGAAGGGTCCTCAGAGCAGTACTTC
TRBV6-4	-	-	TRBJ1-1	CASSEGLGTEAFF	TGTGCCAGCAGTGAGGGACTGGGAACTGAAGCTTTCTTT
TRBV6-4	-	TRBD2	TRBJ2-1	CASSDQSGEGNEQFF	TGTGCCAGCAGTGACCAGTCGGGGGAGGGAAATGAGCAGTTCTTC
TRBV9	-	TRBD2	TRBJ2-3	CASSVGASGSPDTQYF	TGTGCCAGCAGCGTAGGGGCTAGCGGGAGCCCAGATACGCAGTATTTT
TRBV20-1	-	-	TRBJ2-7	CSAQGGNEQYF	TGCAGTGCCCAGGGGGGAAACGAGCAGTACTTC
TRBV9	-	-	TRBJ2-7	CVSSENRDLASYEQYF	TGTGTCAGCAGCGAAAACCGGGATCTTGCATCCTACGAGCAGTACTTC
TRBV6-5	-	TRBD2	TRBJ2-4	CASSYGPGGGENIQYF	TGTGCCAGCAGTTACGGACCTGGGGGAGGGGAAAACATTCAGTACTTC
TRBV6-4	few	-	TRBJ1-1	CASSEIPNTEAFF	TGTGCCAGCAGTGAGATCCCGAACACTGAAGCTTTCTTT
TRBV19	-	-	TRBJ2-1	CASSITGNNEQFF	TGTGCCAGTAGTATTACGGGTAACAATGAGCAGTTCTTC
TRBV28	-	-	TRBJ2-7	CASEMVNSYEQYF	TGTGCCAGCGAGATGGTGAATTCCTACGAGCAGTACTTC
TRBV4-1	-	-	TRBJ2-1	CASSSSWVDEQFF	TGCGCCAGCAGCTCCTCCTGGGTGGATGAGCAGTTCTTC
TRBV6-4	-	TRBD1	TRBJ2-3	CASSEGGGTDTQYF	TGTGCCAGCAGTGAAGGGGGCGGCACAGATACGCAGTATTTT
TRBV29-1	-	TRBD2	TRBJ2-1	CSVTGLAVYNEQFF	TGCAGCGTTACAGGACTAGCGGTTTACAATGAGCAGTTCTTC
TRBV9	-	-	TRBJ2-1	CASSLYRGGEQFF	TGTGCCAGCAGCTTGTACAGGGGAGGTGAGCAGTTCTTC
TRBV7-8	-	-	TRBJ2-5	CASSRTHATTAQETQYF	TGTGCCAGCAGCCGAACCCATGCGACGACGGCCCAAGAGACCCAGTACTTC
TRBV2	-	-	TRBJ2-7	CASSGMGASIPRSSYEQYF	TGTGCCAGCAGTGGAATGGGGGCCTCTATCCCTCGGAGCTCCTACGAGCAGTACTTC
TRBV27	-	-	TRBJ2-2	CASSWGEAGELFF	TGTGCCAGCAGTTGGGGGGAGGCCGGGGAGCTGTTTTTT